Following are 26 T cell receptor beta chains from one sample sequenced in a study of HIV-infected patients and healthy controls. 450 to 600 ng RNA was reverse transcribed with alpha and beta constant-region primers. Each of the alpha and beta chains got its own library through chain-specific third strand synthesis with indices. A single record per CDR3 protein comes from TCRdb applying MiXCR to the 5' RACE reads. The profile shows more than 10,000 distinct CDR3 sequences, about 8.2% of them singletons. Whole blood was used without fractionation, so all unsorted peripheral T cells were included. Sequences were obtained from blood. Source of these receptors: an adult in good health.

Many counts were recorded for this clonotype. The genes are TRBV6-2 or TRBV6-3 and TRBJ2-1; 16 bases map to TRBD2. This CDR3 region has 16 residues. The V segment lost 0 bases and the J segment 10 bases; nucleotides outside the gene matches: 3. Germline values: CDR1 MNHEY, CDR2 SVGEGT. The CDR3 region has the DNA TGTGCCAGCAGTTACTCCGGGACTAGCGGGAGGGTAGAGCAGTTCTTC. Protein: CASSYSGTSGRVEQFF.

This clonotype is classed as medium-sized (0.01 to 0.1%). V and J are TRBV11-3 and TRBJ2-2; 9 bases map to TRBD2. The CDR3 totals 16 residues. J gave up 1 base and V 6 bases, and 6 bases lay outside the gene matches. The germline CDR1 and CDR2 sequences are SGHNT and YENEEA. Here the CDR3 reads CASSPISGRNTGELFF. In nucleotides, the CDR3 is TGTGCCAGCAGTCCCATTAGCGGGAGGAACACCGGGGAGCTGTTTTTT.

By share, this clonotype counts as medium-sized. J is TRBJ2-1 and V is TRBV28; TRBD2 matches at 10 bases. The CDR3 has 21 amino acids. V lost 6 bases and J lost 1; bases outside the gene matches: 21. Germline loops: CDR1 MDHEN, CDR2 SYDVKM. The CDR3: CASSLRMSSGRTPGSYNEQFF. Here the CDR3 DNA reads TGTGCCAGCAGCCTTAGAATGTCTAGCGGGAGAACTCCTGGGTCCTACAATGAGCAGTTCTTC.

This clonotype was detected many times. The chain's CDR3 is CAWSLTPGWNEQFF. CDR3 in DNA: TGTGCCTGGAGTCTTACCCCAGGGTGGAATGAGCAGTTCTTC. The V gene is TRBV30, the J gene TRBJ2-1; D may be TRBD1 (5 bases). Per the germline V gene, CDR1 is GTSNPN and CDR2 is SVGIG (reference sequence). The CDR3 totals 14 residues. Trimming pared 2 bases from V and 7 bases from J, leaving 15 bases between. Full variable domain (remainder filled in from reference TRBV30 and TRBJ2-1): SQTIHQWPATLVQPVGSPLSLECTVEGTSNPNLYWYRQAAGRGLQLLFYSVGIGQISSEVPQNLSASRPQDRQFILSSKKLLLSDSGFYLCAWSLTPGWNEQFFGPGTRLTVL.

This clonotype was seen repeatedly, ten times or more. The CDR3, as DNA: TGTGCCAGCAGCTATCTAGCGGGAGGGTACACAGATACGCAGTATTTT. This codes for CASSYLAGGYTDTQYF. The chain joins TRBV7-2 to TRBJ2-3; 12 bases line up with TRBD2. Germline V gene data show CDR1 as SGHTA and CDR2 as FQGNSA. With V trimmed by 4 bases and J by 2 bases, 4 bases remained unmatched. The CDR3 spans 16 residues.

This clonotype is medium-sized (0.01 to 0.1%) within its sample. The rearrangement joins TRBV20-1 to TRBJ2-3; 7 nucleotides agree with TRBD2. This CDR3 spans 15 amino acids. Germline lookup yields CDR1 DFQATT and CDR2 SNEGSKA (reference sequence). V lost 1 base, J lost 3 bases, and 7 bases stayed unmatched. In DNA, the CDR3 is TGCAGTGCTAGAGTTGCGGGGGTATTGACAGATACGCAGTATTTT. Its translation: CSARVAGVLTDTQYF.

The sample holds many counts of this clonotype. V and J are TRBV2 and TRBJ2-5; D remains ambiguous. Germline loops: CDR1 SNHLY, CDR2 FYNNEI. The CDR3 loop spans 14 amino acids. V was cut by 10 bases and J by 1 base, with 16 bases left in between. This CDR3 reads CATFVGPSQETQYF. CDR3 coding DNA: TGTGCCACCTTCGTGGGTCCTTCCCAAGAGACCCAGTACTTC.

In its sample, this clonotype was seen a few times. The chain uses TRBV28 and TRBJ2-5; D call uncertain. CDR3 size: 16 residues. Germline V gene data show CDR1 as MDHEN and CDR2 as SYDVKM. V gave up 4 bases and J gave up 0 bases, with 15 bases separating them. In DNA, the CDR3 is TGTGCCAGCAGTTCGCGGAGCAGCGTGTACCAAGAGACCCAGTACTTC. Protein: CASSSRSSVYQETQYF. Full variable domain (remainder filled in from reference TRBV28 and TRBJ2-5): DVKVTQSSRYLVKRTGEKVFLECVQDMDHENMFWYRQDPGLGLRLIYFSYDVKMKEKGDIPEGYSVSREKKERFSLILESASTNQTSMYLCASSSRSSVYQETQYFGPGTRLLVL.

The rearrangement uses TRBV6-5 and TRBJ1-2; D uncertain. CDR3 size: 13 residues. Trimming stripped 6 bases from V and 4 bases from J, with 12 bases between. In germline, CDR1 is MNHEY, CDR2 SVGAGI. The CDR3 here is CASSSTASYGYTF. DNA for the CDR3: TGTGCCAGCAGCTCGACGGCCTCCTATGGCTACACCTTC.

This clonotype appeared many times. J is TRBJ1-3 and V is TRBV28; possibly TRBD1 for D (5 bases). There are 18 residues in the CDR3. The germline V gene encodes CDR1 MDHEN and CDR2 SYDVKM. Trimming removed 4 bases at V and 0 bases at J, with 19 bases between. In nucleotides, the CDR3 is TGTGCCAGCAGTTACCCCTTGGGACCACGGACCTCTGGAAACACCATATATTTT. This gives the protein CASSYPLGPRTSGNTIYF.

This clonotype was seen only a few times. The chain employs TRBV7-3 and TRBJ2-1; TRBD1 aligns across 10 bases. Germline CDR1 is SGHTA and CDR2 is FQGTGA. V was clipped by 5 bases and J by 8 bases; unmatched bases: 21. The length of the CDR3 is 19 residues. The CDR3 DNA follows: TGTGCCAGCAGCGTCTCCGGGACAGGGGTTGGCGTCGGGGGCTATGAGCAGTTCTTC. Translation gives CASSVSGTGVGVGGYEQFF.

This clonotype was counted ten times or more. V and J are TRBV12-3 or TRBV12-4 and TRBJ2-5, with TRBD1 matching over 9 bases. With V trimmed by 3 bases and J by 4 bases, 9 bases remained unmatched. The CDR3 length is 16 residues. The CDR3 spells CASSFYRGQGGETQYF. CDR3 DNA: TGTGCCAGCAGTTTCTACAGGGGGCAGGGGGGAGAGACCCAGTACTTC.

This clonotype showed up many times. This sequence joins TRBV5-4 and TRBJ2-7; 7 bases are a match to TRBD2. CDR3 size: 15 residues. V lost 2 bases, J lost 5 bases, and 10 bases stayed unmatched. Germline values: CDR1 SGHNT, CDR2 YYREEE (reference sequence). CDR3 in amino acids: CASSFGGGPYDEQYF. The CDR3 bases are TGTGCCAGCAGCTTCGGGGGAGGGCCATACGACGAGCAGTACTTC.

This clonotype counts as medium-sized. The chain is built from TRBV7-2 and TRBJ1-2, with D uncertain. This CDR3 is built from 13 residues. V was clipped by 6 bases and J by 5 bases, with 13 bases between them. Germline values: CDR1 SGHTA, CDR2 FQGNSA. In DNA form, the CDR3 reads TGTGCCAGCAGTAGAGGATCGGAGTATGGCTACACCTTC. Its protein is CASSRGSEYGYTF. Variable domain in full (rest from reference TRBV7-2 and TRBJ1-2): GAGVSQSPSNKVTEKGKDVELRCDPISGHTALYWYRQSLGQGLEFLIYFQGNSAPDKSGLPSDRFSAERTGGSVSTLTIQRTQQEDSAVYLCASSRGSEYGYTFGSGTRLTVV.

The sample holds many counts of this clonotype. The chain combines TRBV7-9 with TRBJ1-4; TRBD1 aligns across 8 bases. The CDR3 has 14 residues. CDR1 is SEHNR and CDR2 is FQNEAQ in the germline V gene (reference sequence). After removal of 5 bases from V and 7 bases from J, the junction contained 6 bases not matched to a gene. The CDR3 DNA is TGTGCCAGCAGCGAGGGACAGGTTGGTGAAAAACTGTTTTTT. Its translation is CASSEGQVGEKLFF.

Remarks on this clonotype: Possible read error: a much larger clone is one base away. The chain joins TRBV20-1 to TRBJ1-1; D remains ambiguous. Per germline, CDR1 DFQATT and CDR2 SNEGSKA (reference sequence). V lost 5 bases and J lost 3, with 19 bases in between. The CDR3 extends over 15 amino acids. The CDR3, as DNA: TGCAGTGCTGGAGTGTCTCTATTTCCGGACACTGAAGCTTTCTTT. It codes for CSAGVSLFPDTEAFF.

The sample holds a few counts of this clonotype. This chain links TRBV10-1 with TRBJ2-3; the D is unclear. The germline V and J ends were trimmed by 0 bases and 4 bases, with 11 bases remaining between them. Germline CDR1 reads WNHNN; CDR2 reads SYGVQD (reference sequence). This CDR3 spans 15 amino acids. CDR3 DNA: TGCGCCAGCAGTGAGTCTAGGCAGGTGCCAGATACGCAGTATTTT. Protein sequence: CASSESRQVPDTQYF.

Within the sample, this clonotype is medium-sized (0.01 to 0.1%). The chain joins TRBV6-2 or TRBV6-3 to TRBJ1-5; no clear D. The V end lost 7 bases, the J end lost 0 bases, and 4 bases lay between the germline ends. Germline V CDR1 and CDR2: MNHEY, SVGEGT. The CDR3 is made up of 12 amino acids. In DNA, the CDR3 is TGTGCCAGCAAATATAGCAATCAGCCCCAGCATTTT. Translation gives CASKYSNQPQHF.

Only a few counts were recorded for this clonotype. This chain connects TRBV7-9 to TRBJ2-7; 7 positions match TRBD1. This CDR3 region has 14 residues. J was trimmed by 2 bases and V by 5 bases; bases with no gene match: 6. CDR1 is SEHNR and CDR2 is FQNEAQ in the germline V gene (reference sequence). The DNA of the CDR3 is TGTGCCAGCAGCCCACGGACAGGTACCTACGAGCAGTACTTC. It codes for CASSPRTGTYEQYF.

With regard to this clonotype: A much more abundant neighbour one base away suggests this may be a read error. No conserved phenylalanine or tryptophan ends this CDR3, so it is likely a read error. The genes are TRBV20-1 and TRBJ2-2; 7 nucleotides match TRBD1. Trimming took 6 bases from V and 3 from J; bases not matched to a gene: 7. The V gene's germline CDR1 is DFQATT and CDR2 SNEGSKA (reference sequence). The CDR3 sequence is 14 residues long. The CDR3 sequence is CSANDRVDTGELFS. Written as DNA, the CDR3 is TGCAGTGCCAACGACAGGGTCGACACCGGGGAGCTGTTTTCT.

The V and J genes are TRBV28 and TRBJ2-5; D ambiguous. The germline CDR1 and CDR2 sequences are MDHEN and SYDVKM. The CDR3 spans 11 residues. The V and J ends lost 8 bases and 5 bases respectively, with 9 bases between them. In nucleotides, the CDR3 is TGTGCCAGCCGAATTGGGGAGACCCAGTACTTC. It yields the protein CASRIGETQYF.

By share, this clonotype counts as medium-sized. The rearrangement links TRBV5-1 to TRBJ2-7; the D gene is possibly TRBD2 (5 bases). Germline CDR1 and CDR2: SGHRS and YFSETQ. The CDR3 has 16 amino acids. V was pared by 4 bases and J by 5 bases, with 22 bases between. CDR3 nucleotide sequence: TGCGCCAGCAGCCTGAACGCCGCTAGCTGGCCGAACGAGCAGTACTTC. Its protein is CASSLNAASWPNEQYF. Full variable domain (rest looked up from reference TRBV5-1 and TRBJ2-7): KAGVTQTPRYLIKTRGQQVTLSCSPISGHRSVSWYQQTPGQGLQFLFEYFSETQRNKGNFPGRFSGRQFSNSRSEMNVSTLELGDSALYLCASSLNAASWPNEQYFGPGTRLTVT.

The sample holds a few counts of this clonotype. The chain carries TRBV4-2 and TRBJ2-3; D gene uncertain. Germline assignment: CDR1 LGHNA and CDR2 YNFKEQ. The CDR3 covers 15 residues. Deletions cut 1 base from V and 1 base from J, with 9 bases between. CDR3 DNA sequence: TGTGCCAGCAGCCAAGCTATGGACCGCACAGATACGCAGTATTTT. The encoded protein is CASSQAMDRTDTQYF.

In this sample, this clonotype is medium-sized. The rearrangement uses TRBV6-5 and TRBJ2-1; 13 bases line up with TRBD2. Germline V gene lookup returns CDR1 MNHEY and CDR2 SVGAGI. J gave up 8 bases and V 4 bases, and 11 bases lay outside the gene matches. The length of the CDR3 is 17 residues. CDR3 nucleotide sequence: TGTGCCAGCAGTTCCCCGTGGACTAGCGGGAGACCCCATGAGCAGTTCTTC. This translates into CASSSPWTSGRPHEQFF.

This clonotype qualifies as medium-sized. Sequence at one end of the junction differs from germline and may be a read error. DNA of the CDR3: TGTGCCAGCAGCTTAGGTGGTAGCGGGTTACTCTTC. This codes for CASSLGGSGLLF. The J gene is TRBJ2-1, the V gene TRBV11-2; TRBD2 agrees at 7 bases. This CDR3 spans 12 amino acids. Germline CDR1 SGHAT, CDR2 FQNNGV.

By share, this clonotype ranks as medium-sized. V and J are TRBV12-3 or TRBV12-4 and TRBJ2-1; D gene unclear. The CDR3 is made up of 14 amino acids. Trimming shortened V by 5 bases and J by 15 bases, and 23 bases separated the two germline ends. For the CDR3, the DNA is TGTGCCAGCAGTCTACTTAGCACCCCCAGTAGGAGGTTCTTC. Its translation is CASSLLSTPSRRFF.